Presented here are 18 T cell receptor beta chains from one specimen sequenced in a study of lymphopenia after photon versus proton radiotherapy (dated by TCRdb to the late 2010s). Libraries came from the immunoSEQ multiplex PCR assay. The immuneACCESS repertoire file appears here via TCRdb, limited to in-frame rearrangements. These files lack a portion of the clones; in checked studies, under half of the deficit traces to unresolved V genes, and the cause of the others is not known. The sample records 25,000 to 30,000 clones, 65% to 85% of which are singletons. The leading ten clones occupy approximately 31% of the sample. The source was peripheral blood, collected from a patient treated with photon-based radiotherapy. These receptors all stem from a man aged 45-60 years with gastric cancer.

In its sample, this clone is medium-sized (0.01 to 0.1%). J is TRBJ1-2 and V is TRBV7-2, with D perhaps TRBD1 (6 bases). CDR3 size: 12 residues. The germline V gene has CDR1 SGHTA and CDR2 FQGNSA. V lost 5 bases and J 8 bases, leaving 12 bases between the germline ends. The CDR3 DNA is TGTGCCAGCAGCCCTAGGACAGTAGGCTACACCTTC. Its protein product is CASSPRTVGYTF.

J is TRBJ2-3 and V is TRBV4-3; TRBD2 matches 9 bases. This CDR3 spans 16 amino acids. Trimming cost V 0 bases and J 5 bases; bases outside gene matches: 6. In germline, CDR1 is LGHNA, CDR2 YSLEER. The CDR3 is CASSQEVAGGRDTQYF. Written as DNA, the CDR3 is TGCGCCAGCAGCCAAGAAGTGGCGGGGGGGCGAGATACGCAGTATTTT.

This chain uses TRBV2 with TRBJ1-5; the D is unclear. The germline gives CDR1 SNHLY, CDR2 FYNNEI. The V end was cut by 8 bases, the J end by 4 bases, with 12 bases between. This CDR3 spans 13 amino acids. CDR3 amino acids: CASQGLGNQPQHF. CDR3 nucleotides: TGTGCCAGCCAAGGGTTGGGGAATCAGCCCCAGCATTTT.

The chain has TRBV6-6 and TRBJ2-2, with 14 bases that match TRBD2. This CDR3 is 16 amino acids long. Germline V gives CDR1 MNHNY, CDR2 SVGAGI (reference sequence). Germline trimming cut 5 bases from V and 6 bases from J; bases unmatched to any gene: 5. This CDR3 reads CASSTPTSGGAGELFF. The DNA of the CDR3 is TGTGCCAGCAGTACCCCGACTAGCGGGGGGGCCGGGGAGCTGTTTTTT.

J is TRBJ1-1 and V is TRBV29-1, with D unclear. CDR1 and CDR2 (germline): SQVTM, ANQGSEA. The CDR3 is 15 residues long. Trimming shortened V by 3 bases and J by 0 bases, and 14 bases separated the two germline ends. CDR3 loop: CSVDRGGGLNTEAFF. CDR3 DNA: TGCAGCGTTGATCGTGGCGGAGGGCTGAACACTGAAGCTTTCTTT.

The chain is built from TRBV2 and TRBJ1-2; D not certain. The CDR3 is made up of 12 amino acids. V was trimmed by 6 bases and J by 5 bases, leaving 10 bases between them. CDR1 and CDR2 (germline): SNHLY, FYNNEI. CDR3: CASRYGTYGYTF. DNA of the CDR3: TGTGCCAGCAGATACGGAACGTATGGCTACACCTTC.

The V gene is TRBV7-3, the J gene TRBJ1-2; no definite D call. V lost 4 bases and J lost 2, with 14 bases in between. This CDR3 has 15 residues. Germline-derived CDR1 and CDR2 are SGHTA and FQGTGA. The CDR3 DNA sequence: TGTGCCAGCAGCTCCTTTCGGTGGGCCAACTATGGCTACACCTTC. Protein: CASSSFRWANYGYTF.

The table lists this clone with a count of one. The V call is TRBV9, the J call TRBJ2-3; D is undetermined. CDR1 is SGDLS, CDR2 YYNGEE, per germline. This CDR3 spans 15 amino acids. Trimming took off 0 bases at V and 7 bases at J, with 15 bases between the two ends. The CDR3 reads CASSVGVGTENTQYF. The DNA for the CDR3 is TGTGCCAGCAGCGTAGGGGTCGGCACCGAGAATACGCAGTATTTT.

This clone was seen more than once but under ten times. The chain joins TRBV4-1 to TRBJ1-3; TRBD1 aligns across 8 bases. Germline loops: CDR1 MGHRA, CDR2 YSYEKL. The V segment lost 5 bases and the J segment 2 bases; nucleotides outside the gene matches: 5. The CDR3 length is 15 residues. The CDR3 reads CASSTQQGAGNTIYF. In nucleotides, the CDR3 is TGCGCCAGCAGCACTCAACAGGGGGCTGGAAACACCATATATTTT.

This clone showed up just once. V and J are TRBV11-2 and TRBJ2-7, with D perhaps TRBD2 (6 bases). CDR1 SGHAT and CDR2 FQNNGV come from the germline V gene. This CDR3 has 13 residues. V was clipped by 3 bases and J by 5 bases, with 11 bases between them. Here the CDR3 reads CASSFTSFDEQYV. As DNA, the CDR3 is TGTGCCAGCAGCTTTACTAGCTTCGACGAGCAGTACGTC.

The J gene is TRBJ2-3, the V gene TRBV27, with D perhaps matching TRBD1 (6 bases). Germline CDR1 reads MNHEY; CDR2 reads SMNVEV (reference sequence). Trimming left V 5 bases short and J 0 bases short, with 15 bases between. The CDR3 sequence is 16 residues long. The CDR3 sequence is CASSTAAGASTDTQYF. Here the CDR3 DNA reads TGTGCCAGCAGTACCGCAGCAGGGGCAAGCACAGATACGCAGTATTTT.

This clone was seen a handful of times. V and J are TRBV27 and TRBJ2-4; tentatively, D is TRBD2 (6 bases). Germline values: CDR1 MNHEY, CDR2 SMNVEV (reference sequence). The V gene lost 0 bases and the J gene lost 14 bases, with 11 bases spanning the gap. The CDR3 has 12 amino acids. In DNA, the CDR3 is TGTGCCAGCAGTTTATCGGGCGGGGTAGAGTACTTC. This sequence encodes CASSLSGGVEYF.

The chain uses TRBV21-1 and TRBJ2-3; no DNA check was done on the table's D call, TRBD2. TRBV21-1 has pseudogene status. The CDR3 totals 19 residues. CDR3 DNA sequence: TGTGCCAGCAACCGGGGAGGGAGGCAAAAGGGACCTGGCACAGATACGCAGTATTTT. This sequence encodes CASNRGGRQKGPGTDTQYF.

This chain links TRBV27 with TRBJ1-4, with 7 bases matching TRBD1. J was trimmed by 5 bases and V by 4 bases; bases with no gene match: 7. The CDR3 sequence is 15 residues long. CDR1 is MNHEY and CDR2 is SMNVEV in the germline V gene (reference sequence). CDR3 DNA: TGTGCCAGCAGTTCCCGGGACAGAGAGAATGAAAAACTGTTTTTT. Encoded protein: CASSSRDRENEKLFF.

This chain's CDR3 is CAWSVLQGAYNSPLHF. The CDR3 DNA is TGTGCCTGGAGTGTACTACAAGGCGCCTATAATTCACCCCTCCACTTT. The chain couples TRBV30 to TRBJ1-6, with unresolved D. Trimming shortened V by 0 bases and J by 2 bases, and 11 bases separated the two germline ends. The CDR3 is made up of 16 amino acids. The germline V gene encodes CDR1 GTSNPN and CDR2 SVGIG (reference sequence).

The rearrangement uses TRBV7-2 and TRBJ2-5; 9 nucleotides match TRBD2. The J segment lost 9 bases and the V segment lost 2 bases, leaving 10 bases of the junction unmatched. The CDR3 covers 15 residues. Germline V gives CDR1 SGHTA, CDR2 FQGNSA. The CDR3 sequence is CASSLSSSGVGSQYF. The CDR3 bases are TGTGCCAGCAGCTTATCGTCTAGCGGGGTTGGGTCCCAGTACTTC.

The gene calls are TRBV21-1 and TRBJ1-5; the table names TRBD1, a call not compared with the DNA. TRBV21-1 is reported as a pseudogene. The length of the CDR3 is 23 residues. This CDR3 is CASSKGVPSVFPLGWTSDQPQHF. CDR3 coding DNA: TGTGCCAGCAGCAAAGGAGTTCCTTCGGTGTTCCCTTTAGGATGGACATCGGATCAGCCCCAGCATTTT.

This clone was found a few times. The chain couples TRBV9 to TRBJ2-2; possible D gene TRBD1, 6 bases. CDR1 and CDR2 (germline): SGDLS, YYNGEE. CDR3 length: 16 residues. The ends were cut back, 4 bases at V and 4 bases at J, with 17 bases in the middle. In nucleotides, the CDR3 is TGTGCCAGCAGCATCCCCCGAGGGGGTGGCACCGGGGAGCTGTTTTTT. The encoded protein is CASSIPRGGGTGELFF.